These 27 T cell receptor beta chains were sequenced from one sample in a study of glioma-infiltrating T cells after dendritic cell vaccination. TCRdb keeps only in-frame clones here, not all; method: immunoSEQ multiplex PCR. The sample holds 100,000 or so clones, more than 75% seen once. Sequenced here: blood, sampled before dendritic cell vaccination. The receptors were sampled from a human donor with glioblastoma.

The V gene is TRBV19, the J gene TRBJ2-7; TRBD2 matches 12 bases. CDR1 is LNHDA and CDR2 is SQIVND in the germline V gene (reference sequence). J was trimmed by 0 bases and V by 8 bases; bases with no gene match: 5. The CDR3 extends over 15 amino acids. As DNA, the CDR3 is TGTGCCAGTTCTAGCGGGGGGGCGAGCTCCTACGAGCAGTACTTC. It codes for CASSSGGASSYEQYF. The whole variable domain, filled in from reference TRBV19 and TRBJ2-7, reads DGGITQSPKYLFRKEGQNVTLSCEQNLNHDAMYWYRQDPGQGLRLIYYSQIVNDFQKGDIAEGYSVSREKKESFPLTVTSAQKNPTAFYLCASSSGGASSYEQYFGPGTRLTVT.

This sequence joins TRBV6-5 and TRBJ1-2; D possibly corresponds to TRBD1 (6 bases). The CDR3 runs to 15 residues. Germline assignment: CDR1 MNHEY and CDR2 SVGAGI. With 2 bases removed from V and 4 bases from J, the gap between germline ends came to 14 bases. In DNA form, the CDR3 reads TGTGCCAGCAGTTACGACGCAGGGGTCGCCTATGGCTACACCTTC. This encodes CASSYDAGVAYGYTF.

The chain combines TRBV2 with TRBJ1-6, with TRBD1 matching 11 bases. Trimming cost V 5 bases and J 9 bases; bases outside gene matches: 6. The CDR3 has 15 residues. Germline values: CDR1 SNHLY, CDR2 FYNNEI. CDR3 sequence: CASSLDRGQFSPLHF. Written as DNA, the CDR3 is TGTGCCAGCAGTTTGGACAGGGGGCAATTTTCACCCCTCCACTTT.

The chain combines TRBV9 with TRBJ1-4; TRBD1 agrees at 9 bases. V was pared by 0 bases and J by 0 bases, with 3 bases of the junction left unmatched. This CDR3 region has 17 residues. In germline, CDR1 is SGDLS, CDR2 YYNGEE. As DNA, the CDR3 is TGTGCCAGCAGCGTAGAGCACAGGGGGCCAACTAATGAAAAACTGTTTTTT. Translation: CASSVEHRGPTNEKLFF.

The chain combines TRBV18 with TRBJ2-7; TRBD2 is a possible D gene (6 bases). The CDR3 loop spans 14 amino acids. Germline assignment: CDR1 KGHSH and CDR2 LQKENI. Deletions cut 3 bases from V and 2 bases from J, with 11 bases between. The CDR3 here is CASSPGGITYEQYF. CDR3 in DNA: TGTGCCAGCTCACCGGGCGGGATCACCTACGAGCAGTACTTC.

This clone has just a few counts. CDR3 sequence reads: CASSQEQSVGNYEQYF. As DNA, the CDR3 is TGCGCCAGCAGCCAAGAACAGAGTGTCGGAAATTACGAGCAGTACTTC. This chain links TRBV4-3 with TRBJ2-7; D not certain. Germline CDR1 LGHNA, CDR2 YSLEER. CDR3 length equals 16 residues. V was clipped by 0 bases and J by 4 bases, with 16 bases between them.

The chain is built from TRBV11-3 and TRBJ2-1, with TRBD1 as a possible D gene (5 bases). The germline gives CDR1 SGHNT, CDR2 YENEEA. The V end lost 1 base, the J end lost 5 bases, and 6 bases lay between the germline ends. This CDR3 region has 13 residues. This CDR3 reads CASSLGGHNEQFF. CDR3 nucleotide sequence: TGTGCCAGCAGCTTAGGGGGCCACAATGAGCAGTTCTTC.

The gene calls are TRBV18 and TRBJ1-2; TRBD1 agrees at 12 bases. V trimming: 3 bases; J trimming: 8 bases; junction bases outside the gene matches: 4. Germline CDR1 reads KGHSH; CDR2 reads LQKENI. This CDR3 region has 14 residues. CDR3 residues: CASSPGTGGRGYTF. As DNA, the CDR3 is TGTGCCAGCTCACCGGGGACAGGGGGCCGGGGCTACACCTTC.

V gene TRBV5-1 combines with J gene TRBJ2-7; TRBD2 might be the D (6 bases). The germline V gene has CDR1 SGHRS and CDR2 YFSETQ. The CDR3 has 14 residues. V gave up 0 bases and J gave up 1 base, with 8 bases separating them. CDR3 amino acids: CASSLAAGSYEQYF. The CDR3 nucleotides are TGCGCCAGCAGCTTGGCCGCGGGATCCTACGAGCAGTACTTC.

The CDR3 region is CASTGRSSGRGYGYTF. The CDR3 bases are TGTGCCAGTACCGGCCGCAGCTCGGGCAGGGGGTATGGCTACACCTTC. This rearrangement joins TRBV19 to TRBJ1-2, with TRBD1 matching over 7 bases. V shed 7 bases, J shed 5 bases, and the junction held 16 bases outside the gene matches. This CDR3 is built from 16 residues. Per the germline V gene, CDR1 is LNHDA and CDR2 is SQIVND (reference sequence).

This clone was recorded at least ten times. The germline gene is not matched at one end of the junction; a read error may be the cause. The sample contains more than one DNA sequence encoding this CDR3. The chain carries TRBV7-2 and TRBJ2-7, with TRBD1 matching over 8 bases. Germline V lookup: CDR1 SGHTA, CDR2 FQGNSA. The length of the CDR3 is 13 residues. The CDR3 protein is CASSQRTGREQYF. CDR3 nucleotides: TGCGCCAGCAGCCAAAGGACAGGGAGGGAGCAGTACTTC.

The gene calls are TRBV5-1 and TRBJ2-2, with TRBD1 identical over 7 bases. The V gene's germline CDR1 is SGHRS and CDR2 YFSETQ. V gave up 2 bases and J gave up 7 bases; unmatched junction bases: 11. The CDR3 runs 16 residues. For the CDR3, the DNA is TGCGCCAGCAGCTTAGAGGGGGCAAGGTCGGACGGGGAGCTGTTTTTT. It encodes CASSLEGARSDGELFF. The full variable domain, rest sourced from reference TRBV5-1 and TRBJ2-2, is KAGVTQTPRYLIKTRGQQVTLSCSPISGHRSVSWYQQTPGQGLQFLFEYFSETQRNKGNFPGRFSGRQFSNSRSEMNVSTLELGDSALYLCASSLEGARSDGELFFGEGSRLTVL.

The chain employs TRBV7-8 and TRBJ2-1, with D tentatively TRBD2 (6 bases). The CDR3 covers 18 residues. V shed 3 bases and J shed 0 bases, with 18 bases lying between them. Germline V gene lookup returns CDR1 SGHVS and CDR2 FQNEAQ. The CDR3 loop reads CASSLTVLAGISYNEQFF. As DNA, the CDR3 is TGTGCCAGCAGCTTGACGGTCCTGGCGGGAATCTCCTACAATGAGCAGTTCTTC.

V is TRBV7-2 and J is TRBJ2-5; TRBD2 matches at 8 bases. The CDR3 consists of 14 residues. Per germline, CDR1 SGHTA and CDR2 FQGNSA. Trimming cost V 1 base and J 5 bases; bases outside gene matches: 3. CDR3 nucleotide sequence: TGTGCCAGCAGCTTAGGCGGGGGGCTGGAGACCCAGTACTTC. It specifies CASSLGGGLETQYF. The whole variable domain, filled in from reference TRBV7-2 and TRBJ2-5, reads GAGVSQSPSNKVTEKGKDVELRCDPISGHTALYWYRQSLGQGLEFLIYFQGNSAPDKSGLPSDRFSAERTGGSVSTLTIQRTQQEDSAVYLCASSLGGGLETQYFGPGTRLLVL.

The rearrangement joins TRBV9 to TRBJ2-2; 7 bases are shared with TRBD1. The V gene's germline CDR1 is SGDLS and CDR2 YYNGEE. The CDR3 extends over 12 amino acids. V trimming: 2 bases; J trimming: 13 bases; junction bases outside the gene matches: 5. As DNA, the CDR3 is TGTGCCAGCAGCGTGAACAGGGGTTGGCTGTTTTTT. This sequence encodes CASSVNRGWLFF. Together with reference TRBV9 and TRBJ2-2, the CDR3 gives the full variable domain: DSGVTQTPKHLITATGQRVTLRCSPRSGDLSVYWYQQSLDQGLQFLIQYYNGEERAKGNILERFSAQQFPDLHSELNLSSLELGDSALYFCASSVNRGWLFFGEGSRLTVL.

The gene calls are TRBV4-1 and TRBJ1-4; weak D call: TRBD1 (6 bases). This CDR3 comprises 17 residues. The ends were cut back, 0 bases at V and 3 bases at J, with 14 bases in the middle. The germline CDR1 and CDR2 sequences are MGHRA and YSYEKL. The CDR3 reads CASSQEYSGGPNEKLFF. The CDR3 nucleotides read TGCGCCAGCAGCCAAGAGTACTCGGGGGGGCCTAATGAAAAACTGTTTTTT.

V is TRBV10-1 and J is TRBJ1-6; 8 bases are a match to TRBD1. The CDR3 totals 20 residues. Trimming at V came to 8 bases and at J to 7 bases, leaving 25 bases not matched to a gene. Per germline, CDR1 WNHNN and CDR2 SYGVQD (reference sequence). The CDR3 region is CASPAPKRKDRDKVNSPLHF. The CDR3 DNA reads as TGCGCCAGCCCCGCGCCCAAAAGAAAGGACAGGGATAAGGTGAATTCACCCCTCCACTTT.

This clone was detected a few times. The rearrangement links TRBV18 to TRBJ1-4; D is possibly TRBD1 (6 bases). V was trimmed by 2 bases and J by 4 bases, leaving 14 bases between them. The CDR3 has 16 residues. CDR1 is KGHSH, CDR2 LQKENI, per germline. This CDR3 reads CASSPSGTRINEKLFF. The CDR3, as DNA: TGTGCCAGCTCACCAAGCGGGACAAGAATTAATGAAAAACTGTTTTTT. The variable domain in full, with the rest retrieved from reference TRBV18 and TRBJ1-4, is NAGVMQNPRHLVRRRGQEARLRCSPMKGHSHVYWYRQLPEEGLKFMVYLQKENIIDESGMPKERFSAEFPKEGPSILRIQQVVRGDSAAYFCASSPSGTRINEKLFFGSGTQLSVL.

This clone was detected once. The genes are TRBV10-3 and TRBJ1-2, with 7 bases aligning to TRBD1. In germline, CDR1 is ENHRY, CDR2 SYGVKD. V dropped 10 bases and J dropped 6; count of bases not matched to a gene: 8. This CDR3 is 12 amino acids long. CDR3 in amino acids: CATTGQEDGYTF. DNA of the CDR3: TGTGCCACCACTGGACAGGAGGATGGCTACACCTTC.

The chain combines TRBV19 with TRBJ2-1, with 13 bases that match TRBD2. Germline V CDR1 and CDR2: LNHDA, SQIVND (reference sequence). The V and J ends lost 8 bases and 6 bases, in that order; junction bases with no gene match: 4. CDR3 size: 14 residues. The CDR3, as DNA: TGTGCCAGTGGGACTAGCGGGATCTCCAATGAGCAGTTCTTC. Translated: CASGTSGISNEQFF.

The chain couples TRBV6-5 to TRBJ2-7; D is unresolved. CDR1 MNHEY and CDR2 SVGAGI come from the germline V gene. Trimming pared 6 bases from V and 2 bases from J, leaving 11 bases between. The CDR3 runs to 13 residues. CDR3 DNA: TGTGCCAGCAGCACTGCCACCCCCTACGAGCAGTACTTC. This sequence encodes CASSTATPYEQYF.

The chain carries TRBV4-2 and TRBJ2-3, with TRBD1 matching over 7 bases. The CDR3 loop spans 16 amino acids. CDR1 LGHNA and CDR2 YNFKEQ come from the germline V gene. V trimming: 4 bases; J trimming: 8 bases; junction bases outside the gene matches: 15. CDR3 DNA sequence: TGTGCCAGCAGCCCCTTGACAGGGAGCTACATAGGTACGCAGTATTTT. Translation: CASSPLTGSYIGTQYF.

The V call is TRBV6-5, the J call TRBJ1-2; possible D gene TRBD1, 5 bases. V was clipped by 0 bases and J by 4 bases, with 12 bases between them. The length of the CDR3 is 15 residues. Germline values: CDR1 MNHEY, CDR2 SVGAGI. CDR3 loop: CASSYSPGMGYGYTF. The CDR3 bases are TGTGCCAGCAGTTACTCTCCAGGGATGGGCTATGGCTACACCTTC.

A word on this clone: A junction boundary mismatches the germline segment, possibly from a read error. The chain recombines TRBV27 with TRBJ2-1, with TRBD1 identical over 8 bases. The CDR3 is 14 amino acids. Germline CDR1 MNHEY, CDR2 SMNVEV (reference sequence). CDR3 in amino acids: CASSRNRGYSEQFF. CDR3 sequence (DNA): TGTGCCAGCAGTCGTAACAGGGGGTACAGTGAGCAGTTCTTC.

This chain connects TRBV18 to TRBJ2-7; 10 positions match TRBD2. Germline CDR1 KGHSH, CDR2 LQKENI. The CDR3 extends over 17 amino acids. J lost 2 bases, V lost 3 bases, and 10 bases had no gene match. The CDR3 spells CASSPYWTSGATYEQYF. Written as DNA, the CDR3 is TGTGCCAGCTCACCCTATTGGACTAGCGGCGCGACCTACGAGCAGTACTTC. The variable domain in full, with the rest retrieved from reference TRBV18 and TRBJ2-7, is NAGVMQNPRHLVRRRGQEARLRCSPMKGHSHVYWYRQLPEEGLKFMVYLQKENIIDESGMPKERFSAEFPKEGPSILRIQQVVRGDSAAYFCASSPYWTSGATYEQYFGPGTRLTVT.

The rearrangement uses TRBV28 and TRBJ2-7; 7 bases align to TRBD1. Trimming at V came to 8 bases and at J to 2 bases, leaving 12 bases not matched to a gene. The germline V gene encodes CDR1 MDHEN and CDR2 SYDVKM. The CDR3 spans 15 residues. The CDR3 region is CASGSSGQATYEQYF. In DNA, the CDR3 is TGTGCCAGCGGCTCCTCCGGACAGGCAACCTACGAGCAGTACTTC.

The chain couples TRBV7-2 to TRBJ1-5; maybe TRBD1 (5 bases). The germline V and J ends were trimmed by 5 bases and 2 bases, with 13 bases remaining between them. The CDR3 contains 15 residues. Looked up from germline, CDR1 is SGHTA and CDR2 is FQGNSA. This chain's CDR3 is CASSEQGLGNQPQHF. CDR3 nucleotide sequence: TGTGCCAGCAGCGAGCAGGGATTAGGCAATCAGCCCCAGCATTTT.